What follows are 26 T cell receptor beta chains derived from one specimen sequenced in a study of control samples from healthy donors and cancer patients. Using immunoSEQ multiplex PCR, the repertoire was profiled, and TCRdb retains in-frame clones only, with some absent. This sample has about 89,000 clones, with about nine tenths found just once. What was sequenced was blood. All receptors come from a man aged 25 to 40 in good health.

The rearrangement links TRBV18 to TRBJ2-5; 7 positions match TRBD2. Germline V gene sequence: CDR1 KGHSH, CDR2 LQKENI. V was pared by 0 bases and J by 5 bases, with 6 bases of the junction left unmatched. The CDR3 is 15 residues long. DNA for the CDR3: TGTGCCAGCTCACCACCGCAGGGCGGGGGTGAGACCCAGTACTTC. Translated: CASSPPQGGGETQYF. The full variable domain, its missing parts supplied by reference TRBV18 and TRBJ2-5, is NAGVMQNPRHLVRRRGQEARLRCSPMKGHSHVYWYRQLPEEGLKFMVYLQKENIIDESGMPKERFSAEFPKEGPSILRIQQVVRGDSAAYFCASSPPQGGGETQYFGPGTRLLVL.

The rearrangement links TRBV11-2 to TRBJ1-1, with D perhaps TRBD1 (6 bases). Germline V gene lookup returns CDR1 SGHAT and CDR2 FQNNGV. V was pared by 7 bases and J by 0 bases, with 21 bases between. The length of the CDR3 is 17 residues. The CDR3 bases are TGTGCCAGCACCCAAAAGGTCCCGGACAGCCTGAACACTGAAGCTTTCTTT. Translated, it gives CASTQKVPDSLNTEAFF.

This clone came up once. The chain has TRBV6-6 and TRBJ2-7, with TRBD1 identical over 9 bases. V trimming: 6 bases; J trimming: 1 base; junction bases outside the gene matches: 7. Germline values: CDR1 MNHNY, CDR2 SVGAGI (reference sequence). The CDR3 totals 15 residues. The CDR3 DNA reads TGTGCCAGCAGCTCCTGGGACAGGGATTCCTACGAGCAGTACTTC. Its protein product is CASSSWDRDSYEQYF.

The count of this clone is one. The V gene is TRBV10-3, the J gene TRBJ2-2, with 7 bases aligning to TRBD2. Trimming cost V 4 bases and J 4 bases; bases outside gene matches: 12. CDR1 ENHRY and CDR2 SYGVKD come from the germline V gene. The CDR3 spans 17 residues. CDR3 bases: TGTGCCATCAGTGCGGGGGGAGCTAGCGAACTCACCGGGGAGCTGTTTTTT. Residues: CAISAGGASELTGELFF.

This clone showed up just once. This sequence joins TRBV7-8 and TRBJ2-1; D remains ambiguous. CDR3 length: 11 amino acids. The V and J ends lost 0 bases and 10 bases respectively, with 4 bases between them. CDR1 is SGHVS and CDR2 is FQNEAQ in the germline V gene. The CDR3 is CASSLALEQFF. CDR3 nucleotide sequence: TGTGCCAGCAGCTTAGCATTGGAGCAGTTCTTC. The complete variable domain, with remaining parts taken from reference TRBV7-8 and TRBJ2-1, reads GAGVSQSPRYKVAKRGQDVALRCDPISGHVSLFWYQQALGQGPEFLTYFQNEAQLDKSGLPSDRFFAERPEGSVSTLKIQRTQQEDSAVYLCASSLALEQFFGPGTRLTVL.

A remark on this clone: This sample also contains other DNA sequences that code for the same CDR3. The chain joins TRBV24-1 to TRBJ2-3, with a tentative D call TRBD2 (5 bases). CDR1 and CDR2 from the germline V gene are KGHDR and SFDVKD. The CDR3 is 13 residues long. Trimming cost V 3 bases and J 7 bases, with 10 bases left between them. CDR3 residues: CATSDPTGNTQYF. The DNA for the CDR3 is TGTGCCACCAGTGATCCTACGGGGAATACGCAGTATTTT.

The J gene is TRBJ2-7, the V gene TRBV30, with D perhaps matching TRBD2 (5 bases). V was shortened by 2 bases and J by 0 bases, with 11 bases between the two germline ends. Germline loops: CDR1 GTSNPN, CDR2 SVGIG (reference sequence). This CDR3 is 14 amino acids long. The CDR3 here is CAWSFAGSSYEQYF. In DNA form, the CDR3 reads TGTGCCTGGAGTTTTGCGGGCAGCTCCTACGAGCAGTACTTC.

The rearrangement links TRBV12-3 or TRBV12-4 to TRBJ2-1; D not resolved. The CDR3 totals 10 residues. The ends were cut back, 5 bases at V and 13 bases at J, with 9 bases in the middle. The CDR3 DNA is TGTGCCAGCAGTCCTCATGCCCAGTTCTTC. Its translation is CASSPHAQFF.

The chain recombines TRBV18 with TRBJ2-7; 8 nucleotides agree with TRBD1. This CDR3 spans 15 amino acids. Trimming at V came to 3 bases and at J to 1 base, leaving 5 bases not matched to a gene. Germline lookup yields CDR1 KGHSH and CDR2 LQKENI. The CDR3 DNA reads TGTGCCAGCTCACCCCGACAGGGGCGGTCCTACGAGCAGTACTTC. This gives the protein CASSPRQGRSYEQYF.

This clone was observed once. This rearrangement joins TRBV6-1 to TRBJ2-5; TRBD2 agrees at 10 bases. Unmatched junction bases numbered 6, after V lost 4 bases and J lost 4 bases. The CDR3 has 15 residues. Germline loops: CDR1 MNHNS, CDR2 SASEGT. This CDR3 is CASSGAGGRSETQYF. CDR3 nucleotides: TGTGCCAGCAGTGGAGCGGGGGGGAGATCAGAGACCCAGTACTTC.

The chain has TRBV1 and TRBJ2-2. TRBV1 is termed a pseudogene. There are 18 residues in the CDR3. CDR3 sequence reads: CTSSQGPGTHRDTGELFF. CDR3 DNA sequence: TGCACCAGCAGCCAAGGCCCCGGGACCCACCGTGACACCGGGGAGCTGTTTTTT.

This rearrangement joins TRBV5-4 to TRBJ2-5; 15 nucleotides align to TRBD2. From germline, CDR1 is SGHNT and CDR2 YYREEE (reference sequence). This CDR3 has 15 amino acids. Losses at the gene ends were 4 bases for V and 5 bases for J; bases not matched to a gene: 3. The CDR3 loop is CASSIGLAGGETQYF. The CDR3 coding sequence is TGTGCCAGCAGCATCGGACTAGCGGGGGGGGAGACCCAGTACTTC.

This clone was seen a single time. The chain joins TRBV18 to TRBJ1-4; no reliable D call. CDR1 and CDR2 (germline): KGHSH, LQKENI. With 3 bases removed from V and 0 bases from J, the gap between germline ends came to 11 bases. The CDR3 totals 16 residues. CDR3 region: CASSPSYQATNEKLFF. CDR3 sequence (DNA): TGTGCCAGCTCACCGTCCTACCAGGCAACTAATGAAAAACTGTTTTTT.

The V and J genes are TRBV6-1 and TRBJ2-1; D not resolved. V was clipped by 2 bases and J by 6 bases, with 11 bases between them. The CDR3 consists of 14 residues. The germline gives CDR1 MNHNS, CDR2 SASEGT. Here the CDR3 DNA reads TGTGCCAGCAGTGAATCGGGCCGGTCCAATGAGCAGTTCTTC. Encoded protein: CASSESGRSNEQFF.

CDR3 in amino acids: CASSQGGVGGNQPQHF. The CDR3, as DNA: TGCGCCAGCAGCCAAGGAGGGGTCGGCGGCAATCAGCCCCAGCATTTT. The rearrangement uses TRBV4-1 and TRBJ1-5, with D tentatively TRBD1 (5 bases). Trimming took 1 base from V and 2 from J, leaving 12 bases between them. The CDR3 sequence is 16 residues long. Germline assignment: CDR1 MGHRA and CDR2 YSYEKL.

In its sample, this clone was seen once. This chain joins TRBV7-2 and TRBJ2-2; D is perhaps TRBD2 (6 bases). The CDR3 totals 15 residues. Trimming pared 5 bases from V and 4 bases from J, leaving 14 bases between. Per germline, CDR1 SGHTA and CDR2 FQGNSA. The CDR3 DNA follows: TGTGCCAGCAGCGATCGGGCGGGGATCACCGGGGAGCTGTTTTTT. This translates into CASSDRAGITGELFF.

The chain carries TRBV19 and TRBJ1-2, with TRBD1 identical over 10 bases. Germline V gene sequence: CDR1 LNHDA, CDR2 SQIVND (reference sequence). CDR3 length: 16 residues. J gave up 4 bases and V 5 bases, and 10 bases lay outside the gene matches. CDR3 bases: TGTGCCAGTAGTCGCCGGGACAGGGGCGGAACCTATGGCTACACCTTC. It is translated as CASSRRDRGGTYGYTF. Variable domain in full (rest from reference TRBV19 and TRBJ1-2): DGGITQSPKYLFRKEGQNVTLSCEQNLNHDAMYWYRQDPGQGLRLIYYSQIVNDFQKGDIAEGYSVSREKKESFPLTVTSAQKNPTAFYLCASSRRDRGGTYGYTFGSGTRLTVV.

This chain uses TRBV2 with TRBJ1-1; TRBD1 matches 11 bases. Trimming cost V 7 bases and J 2 bases; bases outside gene matches: 9. Germline CDR1 reads SNHLY; CDR2 reads FYNNEI. CDR3 length: 16 amino acids. CDR3 coding DNA: TGTGCCAGCACTTACCGGGACAGGGGGACTAACACTGAAGCTTTCTTT. It encodes CASTYRDRGTNTEAFF.

The chain combines TRBV28 with TRBJ2-1; TRBD1 agrees at 8 bases. CDR1 is MDHEN and CDR2 is SYDVKM in the germline V gene. This CDR3 contains 15 residues. The ends lost 4 bases at V and 8 bases at J; junction bases unmatched: 10. The CDR3 bases are TGTGCCAGCAGTTCCCAGGGGGCCGGCAGCTATGAGCAGTTCTTC. It yields the protein CASSSQGAGSYEQFF.

This chain links TRBV9 with TRBJ2-5, with 8 bases lining up with TRBD2. Losses at the gene ends were 5 bases for V and 1 base for J; bases not matched to a gene: 7. The CDR3 runs to 15 residues. The germline CDR1 and CDR2 sequences are SGDLS and YYNGEE. The CDR3 here is CASSHGAGGQETQYF. As DNA, the CDR3 is TGTGCCAGCAGTCACGGGGCGGGGGGCCAAGAGACCCAGTACTTC.

This chain uses TRBV7-8 with TRBJ1-6; 7 bases fit TRBD1. The CDR3 is 17 amino acids. Germline V gene data show CDR1 as SGHVS and CDR2 as FQNEAQ. Trimming at V came to 4 bases and at J to 6 bases, leaving 12 bases not matched to a gene. The CDR3 protein is CASSSREGRGGNSPLHF. CDR3 DNA: TGTGCCAGCAGCTCCCGAGAAGGCAGGGGGGGTAATTCACCCCTCCACTTT.

This chain uses TRBV9 with TRBJ1-3; no clear D gene. The CDR3 has 16 residues. Deletions cut 1 base from V and 0 bases from J, with 11 bases between. The germline CDR1 and CDR2 sequences are SGDLS and YYNGEE. The CDR3 reads CASSVWSEVSGNTIYF. The CDR3 nucleotides are TGTGCCAGCAGCGTATGGTCTGAGGTCTCTGGAAACACCATATATTTT. The full variable domain, with the rest looked up from reference TRBV9 and TRBJ1-3, is DSGVTQTPKHLITATGQRVTLRCSPRSGDLSVYWYQQSLDQGLQFLIQYYNGEERAKGNILERFSAQQFPDLHSELNLSSLELGDSALYFCASSVWSEVSGNTIYFGEGSWLTVV.

This clone has a single count. This chain connects TRBV28 to TRBJ1-1; D remains unclear. This CDR3 has 12 residues. Germline CDR1 reads MDHEN; CDR2 reads SYDVKM. Trimming shortened V by 6 bases and J by 6 bases, and 11 bases separated the two germline ends. This CDR3 reads CASRDERPEAFF. The CDR3 region has the DNA TGTGCCAGCAGGGACGAGCGACCTGAAGCTTTCTTT.

The gene calls are TRBV5-1 and TRBJ1-5, with D tentatively TRBD1 (6 bases). The CDR3 has 15 amino acids. Germline values: CDR1 SGHRS, CDR2 YFSETQ. V was pared by 0 bases and J by 6 bases, with 13 bases between. The DNA for the CDR3 is TGCGCCAGCAGCTTGGAGGGGGGCGAGCGTCAGCCCCAGCATTTT. This translates into CASSLEGGERQPQHF.

The chain is built from TRBV5-6 and TRBJ1-3; 7 bases are shared with TRBD1. Germline lookup yields CDR1 SGHDT and CDR2 YYEEEE. V dropped 4 bases and J dropped 4; count of bases not matched to a gene: 8. The CDR3 is made up of 15 amino acids. CDR3 in amino acids: CASSPSPGQGNTIYF. CDR3 nucleotides: TGTGCCAGCAGCCCATCACCGGGACAGGGAAACACCATATATTTT.

The chain recombines TRBV3-1 (or the pseudogene TRBV3-2) with TRBJ1-1; D remains unclear. Trimming pared 4 bases from V and 0 bases from J, leaving 9 bases between. This CDR3 comprises 14 residues. Germline CDR1 and CDR2: LGHDT and YNNKEL (reference sequence). CDR3 nucleotide sequence: TGTGCCAGCAGCCCGCATAAAATGAACACTGAAGCTTTCTTT. Protein: CASSPHKMNTEAFF.